Presented here are 32 T cell receptor beta chains from one specimen sequenced in a study of OX40 agonist ivuxolimab in advanced cancers. Only in-frame clones appear in the TCRdb table, and some are missing; sequencing was by immunoSEQ multiplex PCR. The sample holds tens of thousands of clones, around 90% seen once. The sample in question was CD4+ or CD8+ T cells sorted from blood, obtained in a trial of the OX40 agonist ivuxolimab. These TCRs come from an adult with an advanced solid tumor such as melanoma, head and neck, liver or kidney cancer.

This clone showed up just once. This chain connects TRBV9 to TRBJ2-1; D may be TRBD1 (6 bases). V was cut by 2 bases and J by 2 bases, with 11 bases left in between. Germline V gene lookup returns CDR1 SGDLS and CDR2 YYNGEE. This CDR3 has 15 amino acids. CDR3 DNA: TGTGCCAGCAGCGTTCTACAGGGCACCTACAATGAGCAGTTCTTC. It translates to CASSVLQGTYNEQFF.

The chain uses TRBV29-1 and TRBJ2-7, with D possibly being TRBD1 (6 bases). The germline V and J ends were trimmed by 1 base and 6 bases, with 16 bases remaining between them. The CDR3 is 14 amino acids. The germline V gene has CDR1 SQVTM and CDR2 ANQGSEA. The CDR3 loop reads CSVEGLRGYGEQYF. The CDR3 bases are TGCAGCGTTGAAGGGTTAAGGGGGTATGGCGAGCAGTACTTC.

J is TRBJ2-5 and V is TRBV25-1; 7 bases are a match to TRBD2. Germline CDR1 MGHDK, CDR2 SYGVNS. The CDR3 has 16 amino acids. Trimming removed 1 base from V and 2 bases from J; junction bases left unmatched: 7. CDR3 amino acids: CASSEFLSGRQETQYF. In DNA, the CDR3 is TGTGCCAGCAGTGAATTTCTTAGCGGGCGGCAAGAGACCCAGTACTTC.

This rearrangement joins TRBV18 to TRBJ2-2; D call uncertain. Trimming cost V 3 bases and J 3 bases, with 11 bases left between them. Germline V gene sequence: CDR1 KGHSH, CDR2 LQKENI. The CDR3 totals 15 residues. The CDR3 spells CASSPRVADTGELFF. For the CDR3, the DNA is TGTGCCAGCTCACCTAGGGTGGCGGACACCGGGGAGCTGTTTTTT.

Comment on this clone: The sample has other DNA sequences that encode this CDR3 too. The chain has TRBV11-3 and TRBJ2-5; D uncertain. The V gene lost 1 base and the J gene lost 2 bases, with 2 bases spanning the gap. The CDR3 covers 12 residues. Germline V gene lookup returns CDR1 SGHNT and CDR2 YENEEA. In nucleotides, the CDR3 is TGTGCCAGCAGCTTAGTTCAAGAGACCCAGTACTTC. Translation: CASSLVQETQYF.

The V call is TRBV6-1, the J call TRBJ2-4; D might be TRBD1 (5 bases). This CDR3 spans 15 amino acids. The V end was cut by 6 bases, the J end by 0 bases, with 12 bases between. In germline, CDR1 is MNHNS, CDR2 SASEGT. The CDR3 region has the DNA TGTGCCAGCAGGCAGGGATTTGGAGCCAAAAACATTCAGTACTTC. Amino acids: CASRQGFGAKNIQYF.

The rearrangement uses TRBV6-5 and TRBJ1-1; D not certain. Germline-derived CDR1 and CDR2 are MNHEY and SVGAGI. CDR3 length: 13 residues. The V and J ends lost 8 bases and 1 base respectively, with 11 bases between them. CDR3 region: CASYKGGNTEAFF. CDR3 coding DNA: TGTGCCAGCTACAAGGGCGGGAACACTGAAGCTTTCTTT.

The genes are TRBV2 and TRBJ2-3; D unclear. The V end lost 8 bases, the J end lost 2 bases, and 11 bases lay between the germline ends. Germline CDR1 is SNHLY and CDR2 is FYNNEI. The CDR3 sequence is 13 residues long. CDR3 in amino acids: CASCREYTDTQYF. The DNA for the CDR3 is TGTGCCAGCTGCAGAGAATACACAGATACGCAGTATTTT.

This rearrangement joins TRBV7-9 to TRBJ1-3, with 7 bases matching TRBD1. The V segment lost 2 bases and the J segment 4 bases; nucleotides outside the gene matches: 5. This CDR3 comprises 15 residues. Germline V gene lookup returns CDR1 SEHNR and CDR2 FQNEAQ (reference sequence). The CDR3 nucleotides are TGTGCCAGCAGCTTACTGACAGGGCTCGGAAACACCATATATTTT. This translates into CASSLLTGLGNTIYF.

This clone was seen a handful of times. V gene TRBV6-5 combines with J gene TRBJ1-5, with a weak D call TRBD1 (5 bases). This CDR3 is 13 amino acids long. The V gene lost 2 bases and the J gene lost 7 bases, with 9 bases spanning the gap. The germline CDR1 and CDR2 sequences are MNHEY and SVGAGI. CDR3 DNA: TGTGCCAGCAGTTACGATCAGGGACAGCCCCAGCATTTT. Amino acid sequence: CASSYDQGQPQHF.

This clone showed up just a few times. This chain uses TRBV6-6 with TRBJ2-1, with D uncertain. CDR3 length: 12 residues. Germline V gene data show CDR1 as MNHNY and CDR2 as SVGAGI (reference sequence). V dropped 2 bases and J dropped 3 bases, with 2 bases sitting between them. DNA for the CDR3: TGTGCCAGCAGTTACCTCTACAATGAGCAGTTCTTC. Translation gives CASSYLYNEQFF.

The CDR3, as DNA: TGTGCCAGCAGGAGCGGGAGACTAGATGAGCAGTTCTTC. This encodes CASRSGRLDEQFF. The V and J genes are TRBV28 and TRBJ2-1; TRBD2 aligns across 8 bases. The CDR3 sequence is 13 residues long. The V and J ends lost 6 bases and 8 bases, in that order; junction bases with no gene match: 6. The germline V gene has CDR1 MDHEN and CDR2 SYDVKM.

The rearrangement links TRBV7-9 to TRBJ2-1, with D possibly TRBD1 on 5 matching bases. The CDR3 totals 14 residues. V lost 5 bases to trimming and J lost 4 bases, with 12 bases between them. Germline V gene data show CDR1 as SEHNR and CDR2 as FQNEAQ (reference sequence). The CDR3 region has the DNA TGTGCCAGCAGCCCAGAAAAGGGGTACAATGAGCAGTTCTTC. Its translation is CASSPEKGYNEQFF.

V gene TRBV30 combines with J gene TRBJ2-5, with 7 bases fitting TRBD1. The CDR3 is 14 amino acids. Looked up from germline, CDR1 is GTSNPN and CDR2 is SVGIG (reference sequence). Trimming at V came to 7 bases and at J to 4 bases, leaving 12 bases not matched to a gene. CDR3 loop: CAYTGTVPGETQYF. The CDR3 nucleotides read TGTGCCTACACCGGGACAGTCCCCGGAGAGACCCAGTACTTC.

The rearrangement links TRBV30 to TRBJ1-6, with unresolved D. The germline V and J ends were trimmed by 7 bases and 6 bases, with 10 bases remaining between them. CDR3 length equals 12 residues. Germline CDR1 GTSNPN, CDR2 SVGIG (reference sequence). The CDR3: CASGNINSPLHF. The CDR3 DNA follows: TGTGCCTCGGGGAATATTAATTCACCCCTCCACTTT.

The rearrangement links TRBV10-2 to TRBJ2-7, with D tentatively TRBD1 (8 bases). From germline, CDR1 is WSHSY and CDR2 SAAADI. The CDR3 consists of 14 residues. Trimming took 1 base from V and 5 from J, leaving 12 bases between them. CDR3 nucleotides: TGCGCCAGCAGTGAGTTAACAGGGGGGGACGAGCAGTACTTC. Its translation is CASSELTGGDEQYF.

V and J are TRBV5-8 and TRBJ1-2, with 8 bases lining up with TRBD1. Germline CDR1 SGHTS, CDR2 YDEGEE. CDR3 length: 15 amino acids. The trim removed 4 bases at V and 2 bases at J, leaving 7 bases unmatched. In nucleotides, the CDR3 is TGTGCCAGCAGCCTCGGACAGGGAAAAAACTATGGCTACACCTTC. Protein sequence: CASSLGQGKNYGYTF.

The V call is TRBV4-1, the J call TRBJ1-2; no reliable D call. Germline CDR1 and CDR2: MGHRA and YSYEKL. The CDR3 has 14 residues. V dropped 1 base and J dropped 4 bases, with 10 bases sitting between them. The CDR3 region has the DNA TGCGCCAGCAGCCAAGGGACGGTTTTCTATGGCTACACCTTC. Amino acid sequence: CASSQGTVFYGYTF.

The chain has TRBV27 and TRBJ1-3; D is perhaps TRBD1 (6 bases). The CDR3 runs 14 residues. Germline V gene sequence: CDR1 MNHEY, CDR2 SMNVEV (reference sequence). Trimming removed 6 bases at V and 4 bases at J, with 13 bases between. CDR3: CASREVRGGNTIYF. The CDR3 nucleotides read TGTGCCAGCAGAGAAGTCAGGGGCGGAAACACCATATATTTT.

This clone occurred a few times. The sample carries other DNA sequences with the same CDR3. The genes are TRBV19 and TRBJ2-7, with 8 positions matching TRBD1. This CDR3 has 14 amino acids. CDR1 and CDR2 (germline): LNHDA, SQIVND (reference sequence). V dropped 6 bases and J dropped 0; count of bases not matched to a gene: 4. CDR3 in DNA: TGTGCCAGTAGGAGACAGGGGATCTCCTACGAGCAGTACTTC. It specifies CASRRQGISYEQYF.

V usage is TRBV4-1 and J usage is TRBJ1-1; no firm D call. V was cut by 4 bases and J by 1 base, with 10 bases left in between. This CDR3 contains 14 residues. Germline CDR1 MGHRA, CDR2 YSYEKL. The CDR3 region is CASSPYWGNTEAFF. For the CDR3, the DNA is TGCGCCAGCAGCCCGTACTGGGGGAACACTGAAGCTTTCTTT.

The chain has TRBV18 and TRBJ2-5, with TRBD2 matching over 12 bases. V lost 6 bases to trimming and J lost 4 bases; unmatched junction nucleotides: 6. The CDR3 is 15 residues long. Germline-derived CDR1 and CDR2 are KGHSH and LQKENI. As DNA, the CDR3 is TGTGCCAGCTCTCTAGCGGGAGGGCCCTTAGAGACCCAGTACTTC. It is translated as CASSLAGGPLETQYF.

The gene calls are TRBV25-1 and TRBJ2-5; D uncertain. Germline assignment: CDR1 MGHDK and CDR2 SYGVNS. The CDR3 is 13 amino acids. Trimming left V 2 bases short and J 1 base short, with 5 bases between. The chain's CDR3 is CASSEVTQETQYF. The DNA for the CDR3 is TGTGCCAGCAGTGAAGTCACCCAAGAGACCCAGTACTTC. The whole variable domain, filled in from reference TRBV25-1 and TRBJ2-5, reads EADIYQTPRYLVIGTGKKITLECSQTMGHDKMYWYQQDPGMELHLIHYSYGVNSTEKGDLSSESTVSRIRTEHFPLTLESARPSHTSQYLCASSEVTQETQYFGPGTRLLVL.

The V gene is TRBV27, the J gene TRBJ2-7; unclear D gene. Germline V lookup: CDR1 MNHEY, CDR2 SMNVEV (reference sequence). The CDR3 has 13 residues. V lost 5 bases and J lost 6, with 14 bases in between. In DNA, the CDR3 is TGTGCCAGCAGTCAGGTAGCTTTGGGCGAGCAGTACTTC. Translating gives CASSQVALGEQYF.

This chain uses TRBV18 with TRBJ2-1, with 7 bases lining up with TRBD1. CDR1 is KGHSH and CDR2 is LQKENI in the germline V gene. This CDR3 spans 14 amino acids. Trimming took 4 bases from V and 5 from J; bases not matched to a gene: 5. Here the CDR3 DNA reads TGTGCCAGCTCACGACAGGGTGGGAACAATGAGCAGTTCTTC. Its translation: CASSRQGGNNEQFF.

V is TRBV18 and J is TRBJ1-2; D call uncertain. This CDR3 is built from 14 residues. Germline CDR1 reads KGHSH; CDR2 reads LQKENI. Trimming took off 1 base at V and 8 bases at J, with 14 bases between the two ends. The chain's CDR3 is CASSPLQVLSGYTF. The CDR3 coding sequence is TGTGCCAGCTCACCACTCCAGGTGTTAAGCGGCTACACCTTC.

Here the CDR3 reads CASSQDFLDGYTF. CDR3 bases: TGTGCCAGCAGCCAAGATTTCCTGGATGGCTACACCTTC. The V and J genes are TRBV14 and TRBJ1-2; no firm D call. Germline assignment: CDR1 SGHDN and CDR2 FVKESK. CDR3 length equals 13 residues. V was clipped by 0 bases and J by 6 bases, with 8 bases between them.

This chain joins TRBV5-1 and TRBJ1-5, with D hard to call. The CDR3 is 13 residues long. The germline gives CDR1 SGHRS, CDR2 YFSETQ. Trimming left V 1 base short and J 7 bases short, with 9 bases between. DNA of the CDR3: TGCGCCAGCAGCTTGACGCTGGAGCAGCCCCAGCATTTT. Its protein product is CASSLTLEQPQHF. Based on the CDR3 plus reference TRBV5-1 and TRBJ1-5, the full variable domain is KAGVTQTPRYLIKTRGQQVTLSCSPISGHRSVSWYQQTPGQGLQFLFEYFSETQRNKGNFPGRFSGRQFSNSRSEMNVSTLELGDSALYLCASSLTLEQPQHFGDGTRLSIL.

This rearrangement joins TRBV19 to TRBJ1-3; D may be TRBD1 (6 bases). The germline gives CDR1 LNHDA, CDR2 SQIVND (reference sequence). With 7 bases removed from V and 2 bases from J, the gap between germline ends came to 12 bases. The CDR3 sequence is 14 residues long. CDR3 DNA: TGTGCCAGTAACCCCAACAGGGCTGGAAACACCATATATTTT. It is translated as CASNPNRAGNTIYF.

The gene calls are TRBV28 and TRBJ1-5; weak D call: TRBD1 (5 bases). V was trimmed by 5 bases and J by 2 bases, leaving 16 bases between them. Germline values: CDR1 MDHEN, CDR2 SYDVKM. This CDR3 spans 16 amino acids. CDR3 sequence reads: CASSRIQGIGNQPQHF. The CDR3 DNA follows: TGTGCCAGCAGTCGAATCCAGGGAATAGGCAATCAGCCCCAGCATTTT.

This clone is a singleton in its sample. The chain couples TRBV5-4 to TRBJ2-7, with 15 nucleotides matching TRBD2. Germline trimming cut 7 bases from V and 1 base from J; bases unmatched to any gene: 9. The CDR3 runs 17 residues. CDR1 is SGHNT and CDR2 is YYREEE in the germline V gene (reference sequence). CDR3 in amino acids: CASGPRTSGGGSYEQYF. DNA of the CDR3: TGTGCCAGCGGTCCGAGGACTAGCGGGGGGGGATCCTACGAGCAGTACTTC.

The chain carries TRBV4-1 and TRBJ2-7; 10 positions match TRBD1. V shed 4 bases and J 3 bases; nucleotides not matched to a gene: 6. The CDR3 runs to 15 residues. Germline-derived CDR1 and CDR2 are MGHRA and YSYEKL. CDR3 in DNA: TGCGCCAGCAGCCCCCCACGGACAGGGGGCTACGAGCAGTACTTC. Encoded protein: CASSPPRTGGYEQYF.